The 30 T cell receptor beta chains presented below share a single source sample, sequenced in a study of control samples from healthy donors and cancer patients. Repertoires were generated with immunoSEQ multiplex PCR, while TCRdb's copy carries only in-frame clones and drops some. The sample carries fewer than 100,000 clones, around 82% recorded once. The specimen sequenced was blood. All receptors come from a woman aged 55-70 years in good health.

This clone was detected a few times. CDR3 nucleotides: TGTGCCAGCTCAGCATCGCAGGGGGTCGCGCCCCAGCATTTT. This translates into CASSASQGVAPQHF. The V gene is TRBV18, the J gene TRBJ1-5; 7 bases fit TRBD1. Germline-derived CDR1 and CDR2 are KGHSH and LQKENI. The V and J ends lost 5 bases and 9 bases, in that order; junction bases with no gene match: 10. This CDR3 comprises 14 residues. Complete variable domain (other parts from reference TRBV18 and TRBJ1-5): NAGVMQNPRHLVRRRGQEARLRCSPMKGHSHVYWYRQLPEEGLKFMVYLQKENIIDESGMPKERFSAEFPKEGPSILRIQQVVRGDSAAYFCASSASQGVAPQHFGDGTRLSIL.

The chain carries TRBV29-1 and TRBJ2-5; TRBD2 matches at 7 bases. Looked up from germline, CDR1 is SQVTM and CDR2 is ANQGSEA. The CDR3 extends over 15 amino acids. Trimming at V came to 4 bases and at J to 0 bases, leaving 8 bases not matched to a gene. This CDR3 reads CSVAPSGVYQETQYF. Here the CDR3 DNA reads TGCAGCGTTGCTCCGAGCGGGGTGTACCAAGAGACCCAGTACTTC.

The chain recombines TRBV2 with TRBJ2-2; the D gene is possibly TRBD2 (6 bases). Trimming took off 8 bases at V and 0 bases at J, with 13 bases between the two ends. The V gene's germline CDR1 is SNHLY and CDR2 FYNNEI. CDR3 length: 15 residues. DNA of the CDR3: TGTGCCAGCGCGGGACTCACACCGAACACCGGGGAGCTGTTTTTT. It encodes CASAGLTPNTGELFF. Full variable domain (remainder filled in from reference TRBV2 and TRBJ2-2): EPEVTQTPSHQVTQMGQEVILRCVPISNHLYFYWYRQILGQKVEFLVSFYNNEISEKSEIFDDQFSVERPDGSNFTLKIRSTKLEDSAMYFCASAGLTPNTGELFFGEGSRLTVL.

The chain couples TRBV6-1 to TRBJ1-2; D is unresolved. CDR1 is MNHNS, CDR2 SASEGT, per germline. Trimming pared 1 base from V and 6 bases from J, leaving 12 bases between. The CDR3 contains 14 residues. The CDR3 nucleotides read TGTGCCAGCAGTGAAGTAGCCAGGAAAAATGGCTACACCTTC. As protein: CASSEVARKNGYTF.

The V call is TRBV11-2, the J call TRBJ2-7, with 13 bases lining up with TRBD2. CDR1 SGHAT and CDR2 FQNNGV come from the germline V gene. The trim removed 2 bases at V and 2 bases at J, leaving 9 bases unmatched. This CDR3 region has 18 residues. The CDR3 region is CASSLLATSGGHTYEQYF. The DNA for the CDR3 is TGTGCCAGCAGCTTACTTGCGACTAGCGGGGGGCATACCTACGAGCAGTACTTC.

CDR3 region: CASSGSAGAFGTQYF. The CDR3 DNA follows: TGCGCCAGCAGTGGCTCGGCGGGTGCCTTCGGTACGCAGTATTTT. The chain uses TRBV10-2 and TRBJ2-3; D is possibly TRBD2 (5 bases). Germline V gene sequence: CDR1 WSHSY, CDR2 SAAADI. The CDR3 is made up of 15 amino acids. V shed 4 bases and J shed 8 bases, with 19 bases lying between them.

J is TRBJ1-2 and V is TRBV5-6, with TRBD1 identical over 8 bases. Germline lookup yields CDR1 SGHDT and CDR2 YYEEEE. The CDR3 spans 14 residues. V lost 4 bases, J lost 5 bases, and 7 bases stayed unmatched. CDR3 in DNA: TGTGCCAGCAGCCTAGGGACAGGAATTTATGGCTACACCTTC. Translated, it gives CASSLGTGIYGYTF.

This chain connects TRBV7-9 to TRBJ2-1; perhaps TRBD2 as D (6 bases). V shed 5 bases and J shed 7 bases, with 15 bases lying between them. CDR1 SEHNR and CDR2 FQNEAQ come from the germline V gene (reference sequence). The CDR3 totals 14 residues. The CDR3 DNA reads TGTGCCAGCAGCCGAGGACAAGGGAGGAATGAGCAGTTCTTC. Its protein is CASSRGQGRNEQFF.

This chain joins TRBV7-9 and TRBJ1-6; TRBD1 agrees at 9 bases. V was clipped by 0 bases and J by 7 bases; unmatched bases: 4. The length of the CDR3 is 16 residues. Germline V lookup: CDR1 SEHNR, CDR2 FQNEAQ (reference sequence). CDR3 DNA sequence: TGTGCCAGCAGCTTAGCCGGGACAGGGCTGAATTCACCCCTCCACTTT. This translates into CASSLAGTGLNSPLHF.

The chain combines TRBV7-9 with TRBJ1-1, with D uncertain. Germline values: CDR1 SEHNR, CDR2 FQNEAQ (reference sequence). The CDR3 extends over 14 amino acids. V dropped 3 bases and J dropped 0 bases, with 8 bases sitting between them. CDR3 sequence reads: CASSLGGMNTEAFF. The DNA for the CDR3 is TGTGCCAGCAGCTTGGGCGGAATGAACACTGAAGCTTTCTTT. Full variable domain (rest looked up from reference TRBV7-9 and TRBJ1-1): DTGVSQNPRHKITKRGQNVTFRCDPISEHNRLYWYRQTLGQGPEFLTYFQNEAQLEKSRLLSDRFSAERPKGSFSTLEIQRTEQGDSAMYLCASSLGGMNTEAFFGQGTRLTVV.

The V and J genes are TRBV12-3 or TRBV12-4 and TRBJ2-3; unclear D gene. The ends were cut back, 3 bases at V and 12 bases at J, with 10 bases in the middle. This CDR3 contains 11 residues. DNA for the CDR3: TGTGCCAGCAGTTTTCGAGGTCTTCAGTATTTT. Amino acids: CASSFRGLQYF.

CDR3 sequence reads: CASSQGRGGYEQYF. Here the CDR3 DNA reads TGCGCCAGCAGCCAAGGGCGGGGCGGCTACGAGCAGTACTTC. This chain connects TRBV4-1 to TRBJ2-7, with TRBD2 as a possible D gene (6 bases). CDR1 MGHRA and CDR2 YSYEKL come from the germline V gene. The CDR3 runs 14 residues. The V and J ends lost 1 base and 3 bases respectively, with 10 bases between them.

The genes are TRBV15 and TRBJ1-1; weak D call: TRBD1 (6 bases). Between the trimmed V and J ends, which lost 3 bases and 3 bases, there was a span of 17 bases. Germline lookup yields CDR1 LNHNV and CDR2 YYDKDF (reference sequence). This CDR3 is built from 16 residues. DNA of the CDR3: TGTGCCACCAGCAGCTTGGACAGCCACCGGGACACTGAAGCTTTCTTT. The encoded protein is CATSSLDSHRDTEAFF.

V is TRBV18 and J is TRBJ1-5; 8 bases map to TRBD1. This CDR3 is built from 14 residues. The V gene end was trimmed by 4 bases and the J gene end by 3 bases; junction bases not matched to a gene: 2. CDR1 is KGHSH, CDR2 LQKENI, per germline. The CDR3 region is CASSRQGTNQPQHF. The CDR3 nucleotides read TGTGCCAGCTCACGACAGGGGACCAATCAGCCCCAGCATTTT.

CDR3 bases: TGCGCCAGCAGCCATGACCCCGCAGGCCCCTGGGGGTTAGAGAAGTACTTC. Encoded protein: CASSHDPAGPWGLEKYF. V and J are TRBV4-1 and TRBJ2-7; D tentatively fits TRBD1 or TRBD2 (5 bases each). This CDR3 region has 17 residues. V gave up 3 bases and J gave up 11 bases, with 29 bases separating them. Germline values: CDR1 MGHRA, CDR2 YSYEKL.

V is TRBV5-4 and J is TRBJ2-7, with 8 bases identical to TRBD2. J gave up 1 base and V 0 bases, and 3 bases lay outside the gene matches. This CDR3 has 15 amino acids. From germline, CDR1 is SGHNT and CDR2 YYREEE (reference sequence). DNA of the CDR3: TGTGCCAGCAGCTTGGCCGCTAGCGGGTCCTACGAGCAGTACTTC. Amino acids: CASSLAASGSYEQYF.

A few counts support this clone. The V call is TRBV3-1 (or the pseudogene TRBV3-2), the J call TRBJ1-3; 8 bases line up with TRBD1. Looked up from germline, CDR1 is LGHDT and CDR2 is YNNKEL (reference sequence). The V segment lost 3 bases and the J segment 9 bases; nucleotides outside the gene matches: 4. The CDR3 is made up of 13 amino acids. CDR3 sequence reads: CASSQGQARTIYF. The CDR3 DNA reads TGTGCCAGCAGCCAGGGACAGGCTCGCACCATATATTTT.

J is TRBJ2-7 and V is TRBV5-6; 10 nucleotides align to TRBD2. The CDR3 has 15 residues. V lost 4 bases to trimming and J lost 3 bases; unmatched junction nucleotides: 7. CDR1 is SGHDT and CDR2 is YYEEEE in the germline V gene. The CDR3 is CASSLGASGGYEQYF. The CDR3 region has the DNA TGTGCCAGCAGCCTGGGGGCTAGCGGGGGCTACGAGCAGTACTTC.

This clone was recorded a few times. The rearrangement uses TRBV7-2 and TRBJ2-3; 7 bases map to TRBD2. Germline values: CDR1 SGHTA, CDR2 FQGNSA. V lost 4 bases and J lost 5; bases outside the gene matches: 9. This CDR3 is 15 amino acids long. The CDR3, as DNA: TGTGCCAGCAGCTGGGGGGGAGGGCGTGGAGATACGCAGTATTTT. This codes for CASSWGGGRGDTQYF.

The chain combines TRBV21-1 with TRBJ1-6; the table assigns TRBD1, which was not confirmed against the DNA. TRBV21-1 is assigned pseudogene status. This CDR3 contains 14 residues. CDR3 in DNA: TGTGCCAGCAGGAGGACCCGAAGGGGATCACCCCTCCACTTT. It codes for CASRRTRRGSPLHF.

The gene calls are TRBV7-2 and TRBJ1-2; D is ambiguous. V gave up 7 bases and J gave up 6 bases, with 18 bases separating them. Germline loops: CDR1 SGHTA, CDR2 FQGNSA. This CDR3 comprises 14 residues. CDR3 sequence: CASTQTGQVDGYTF. CDR3 nucleotides: TGTGCCAGCACCCAAACCGGCCAGGTGGATGGCTACACCTTC.

This clone was seen once. CDR3 coding DNA: TGTGCCAGCAGGCCGGAGAGGTTCGCTAATGAAAAACTGTTTTTT. This encodes CASRPERFANEKLFF. The V gene is TRBV28, the J gene TRBJ1-4; no clear D gene. Germline CDR1 MDHEN, CDR2 SYDVKM. This CDR3 is 15 amino acids long. Trimming took 6 bases from V and 3 from J, leaving 14 bases between them.

V gene TRBV6-5 combines with J gene TRBJ1-2; D is unclear. The CDR3 runs 12 residues. Germline loops: CDR1 MNHEY, CDR2 SVGAGI. Trimming took off 6 bases at V and 4 bases at J, with 9 bases between the two ends. The CDR3 DNA sequence: TGTGCCAGCAGCCGTCATGGCTATGGCTACACCTTC. Amino acid sequence: CASSRHGYGYTF.

The chain joins TRBV9 to TRBJ2-2, with D perhaps TRBD1 or TRBD2 (5 bases each). Trimming left V 2 bases short and J 1 base short, with 9 bases between. CDR1 is SGDLS and CDR2 is YYNGEE in the germline V gene. The CDR3 totals 15 residues. The CDR3 sequence: CASSVGPKNTGELFF. CDR3 DNA: TGTGCCAGCAGCGTGGGACCGAAGAACACCGGGGAGCTGTTTTTT.

This sequence joins TRBV14 and TRBJ2-7, with D possibly matching TRBD1 (6 bases). The V end was cut by 4 bases, the J end by 0 bases, with 10 bases between. The CDR3 runs to 14 residues. Looked up from germline, CDR1 is SGHDN and CDR2 is FVKESK. The CDR3 DNA sequence: TGTGCCAGCAGCCCACAGGGAATCTCCTACGAGCAGTACTTC. Its translation is CASSPQGISYEQYF.

This rearrangement joins TRBV5-1 to TRBJ2-1, with TRBD2 identical over 7 bases. V dropped 3 bases and J dropped 2; count of bases not matched to a gene: 8. CDR3 length: 16 amino acids. The germline gives CDR1 SGHRS, CDR2 YFSETQ. CDR3 loop: CASSSGTTSTYNEQFF. The CDR3 region has the DNA TGCGCCAGCAGCTCCGGGACTACTTCGACCTACAATGAGCAGTTCTTC.

This chain links TRBV10-3 with TRBJ1-2; the D is unclear. CDR1 ENHRY and CDR2 SYGVKD come from the germline V gene. The ends were cut back, 6 bases at V and 3 bases at J, with 23 bases in the middle. The CDR3 totals 17 residues. The CDR3 bases are TGTGCCATCAGATCCTCAACCGGCTCCCGGATGGACTATGGCTACACCTTC. This codes for CAIRSSTGSRMDYGYTF.

The count of this clone is one. This sequence joins TRBV18 and TRBJ2-1, with 10 bases lining up with TRBD1. This CDR3 comprises 15 residues. V lost 6 bases, J lost 4 bases, and 6 bases stayed unmatched. Germline V gene lookup returns CDR1 KGHSH and CDR2 LQKENI. The CDR3 DNA is TGTGCCAGCTCGATGGGGACAGGGGTTTACAATGAGCAGTTCTTC. Protein sequence: CASSMGTGVYNEQFF.

This clone was found once. The junction does not match germline at one end; this may be a read error. The chain links TRBV7-2 to TRBJ2-3; 7 bases match TRBD2. Germline V CDR1 and CDR2: SGHTA, FQGNSA. The length of the CDR3 is 15 residues. In DNA, the CDR3 is TGTGCCAGCAGCCTAGCGGCGACCTCCGGGGTTACGCAGTATTTT. This translates into CASSLAATSGVTQYF.

The chain uses TRBV4-2 and TRBJ2-5; 8 positions agree with TRBD2. CDR3 length: 14 amino acids. V lost 0 bases, J lost 5 bases, and 2 bases stayed unmatched. CDR1 and CDR2 (germline): LGHNA, YNFKEQ. As DNA, the CDR3 is TGTGCCAGCAGCCAAGACGGCGGGGGGGAGACCCAGTACTTC. This sequence encodes CASSQDGGGETQYF.